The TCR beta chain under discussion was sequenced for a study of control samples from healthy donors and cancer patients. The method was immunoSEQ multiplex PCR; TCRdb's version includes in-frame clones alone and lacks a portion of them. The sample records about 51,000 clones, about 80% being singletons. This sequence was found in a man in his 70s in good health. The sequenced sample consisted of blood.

CDR3 amino acids: CATSDSVLPSSNQPQHF. The CDR3 coding sequence is TGTGCCACCAGTGACAGCGTCCTGCCGAGTAGCAATCAGCCCCAGCATTTT. The chain joins TRBV24-1 to TRBJ1-5; D unclear. Germline CDR1 reads KGHDR; CDR2 reads SFDVKD. V was cut by 4 bases and J by 0 bases, with 15 bases left in between. The CDR3 has 17 residues.